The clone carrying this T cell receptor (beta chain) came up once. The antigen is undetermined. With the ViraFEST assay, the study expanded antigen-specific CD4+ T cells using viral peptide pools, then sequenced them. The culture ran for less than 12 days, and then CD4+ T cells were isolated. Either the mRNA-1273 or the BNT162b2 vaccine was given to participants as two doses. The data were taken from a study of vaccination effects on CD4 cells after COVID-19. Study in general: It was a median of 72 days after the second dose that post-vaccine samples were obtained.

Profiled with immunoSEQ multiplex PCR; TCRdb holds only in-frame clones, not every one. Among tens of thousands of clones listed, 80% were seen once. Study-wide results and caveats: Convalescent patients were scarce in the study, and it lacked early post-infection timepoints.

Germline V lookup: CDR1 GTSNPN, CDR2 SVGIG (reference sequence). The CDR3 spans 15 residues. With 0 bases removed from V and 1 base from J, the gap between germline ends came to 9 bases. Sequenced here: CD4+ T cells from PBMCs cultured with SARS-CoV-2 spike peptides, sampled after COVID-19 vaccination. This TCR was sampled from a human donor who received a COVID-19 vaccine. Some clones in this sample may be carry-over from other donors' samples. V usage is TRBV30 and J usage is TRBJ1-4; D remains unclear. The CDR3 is CAWSVQQKTNEKLFF. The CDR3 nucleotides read TGTGCCTGGAGTGTACAACAGAAAACTAATGAAAAACTGTTTTTT.